This T cell receptor beta chain was found in a study of OX40 agonist ivuxolimab in advanced cancers. On the study more broadly: Three patients got partial responses; one had hepatocellular carcinoma and two had cutaneous melanoma.

Germline V gene data show CDR1 as LNHDA and CDR2 as SQIVND (reference sequence). With 1 base removed from V and 4 bases from J, the gap between germline ends came to 13 bases. The CDR3 sequence is 15 residues long. The method was immunoSEQ multiplex PCR; TCRdb's version includes in-frame clones alone and lacks a portion of them. The sample contains 50,000 to 75,000 clones, approximately 90% of which appear only once. This specimen consisted of CD4+ or CD8+ T cells sorted from blood, obtained in a trial of the OX40 agonist ivuxolimab. The V and J genes are TRBV19 and TRBJ1-2; D not resolved. The clonotype was recovered from an adult with an advanced solid tumor such as melanoma, head and neck, liver or kidney cancer. CDR3 in DNA: TGTGCCAGTAGTATAGGGCAAGGGTATGGCTATGGCTACACCTTC. Translating gives CASSIGQGYGYGYTF.